The 2 T cell receptor beta chains below all came from one sample that was sequenced in a study of cytomegalovirus exposure and HLA in healthy donors. The method was immunoSEQ multiplex PCR; TCRdb's version includes in-frame clones alone and lacks a portion of them. The sample consists of approximately 180,000 clones, 87% of them appearing once. Sequencing was performed on PBMCs. All receptors derive from a woman in her 30s in good health and CMV-seronegative.

The rearrangement joins TRBV11-2 to TRBJ2-3; D is uncertain. The CDR3 totals 14 residues. V lost 0 bases and J 5 bases, leaving 9 bases between the germline ends. Per the germline V gene, CDR1 is SGHAT and CDR2 is FQNNGV. CDR3 coding DNA: TGTGCCAGCAGCTTAGACCCGCGAGGAGATACGCAGTATTTT. Amino acid sequence: CASSLDPRGDTQYF.

The gene calls are TRBV6-5 and TRBJ1-5; no firm D call. Trimming removed 6 bases from V and 0 bases from J, with 9 bases in between. Germline lookup yields CDR1 MNHEY and CDR2 SVGAGI. This CDR3 has 14 residues. The chain's CDR3 is CASSQYNSNQPQHF. The CDR3 region has the DNA TGTGCCAGCAGCCAGTATAATAGCAATCAGCCCCAGCATTTT.